This TCR beta chain was identified in a study of T cell changes during pregnancy in multiple sclerosis. This CDR3 is built from 15 residues. Trimming shortened V by 3 bases and J by 0 bases, and 9 bases separated the two germline ends. Germline V gene data show CDR1 as MDHEN and CDR2 as SYDVKM. Sequencing was performed with immunoSEQ multiplex PCR; in TCRdb, only in-frame clones are kept and a portion is missing. The sample yields about 30,000 clones, 89% seen once. The V and J genes are TRBV28 and TRBJ2-1, with D uncertain. The source material was CD8+ T cells from peripheral blood mononuclear cells, sampled in the second trimester of pregnancy. The clonotype was recovered from a female donor with multiple sclerosis, enrolled in a pregnancy study. This chain's CDR3 is CASSLTSSSYNEQFF. In nucleotides, the CDR3 is TGTGCCAGCAGTTTGACTTCCAGCTCCTACAATGAGCAGTTCTTC.